This T cell receptor (beta chain) appears in the sequencing data of a study of cytomegalovirus exposure and HLA in healthy donors. The study ran its PCR with 60 Vbeta and 13 Jbeta primers. Some clones are missing from TCRdb's copy, which holds only in-frame ones; the method was immunoSEQ multiplex PCR. The sample has approximately 100,000 clones; around 73% are singletons. Findings and caveats of the study: Sequencing probably produced one cluster of sequence variants that were highly shared. In a later analysis, TCR beta V- and J-gene trimming showed a link to a missense DCLRE1C variant. In vitro testing confirmed a few CMV-associated chains as specific for CMV antigens.

There are 13 residues in the CDR3. V shed 2 bases and J shed 2 bases, with 7 bases lying between them. CDR1 is MNHEY and CDR2 is SMNVEV in the germline V gene (reference sequence). Comment on this clone: Its specificity is unknown.

Sequencing was carried out using PBMCs. The gene calls are TRBV27 and TRBJ2-7; a weak D match, TRBD2 (5 bases). This receptor was obtained from a woman aged 40 to 50 in good health and CMV-seronegative. CDR3 residues: CASSLGRTYEQYF. The CDR3 coding sequence is TGTGCCAGCAGTTTAGGGAGAACCTACGAGCAGTACTTC.